These 5 T cell receptor beta chains originate from one sample sequenced in a study of T cell responses to AZD1222 COVID-19 vaccine (dated by TCRdb to the early 2020s). The time point label, as the study defines it: about 28 days (+/-7) after the second vaccine dose. The library was prepared using the immunoSEQ multiplex PCR assay. TCRdb's version of the immuneACCESS table is confined to in-frame rearrangements and falls short of the full clone set. An unresolved V gene accounts for under half of the shortfall where checked; the remainder is of unknown origin. In this sample the table shows around 80,000 clones, around nine tenths of which occur a single time. The ten largest make up 1% to 1.5% of the sample. This specimen was peripheral blood, taken 28 days after the second AZD1222 dose. The receptor set was obtained from an adult who received the AZD1222 COVID-19 vaccine.

The chain carries TRBV11-2 and TRBJ1-4; D is ambiguous. There are 16 residues in the CDR3. Germline V gene data show CDR1 as SGHAT and CDR2 as FQNNGV. Trimming cost V 1 base and J 7 bases, with 16 bases left between them. The CDR3 DNA reads TGTGCCAGCAGCTTAGGCCCCATGGGGAACGGTGAAAAACTGTTTTTT. Its translation: CASSLGPMGNGEKLFF.

The chain links TRBV9 to TRBJ1-5; D is unresolved. Germline CDR1 SGDLS, CDR2 YYNGEE. There are 14 residues in the CDR3. Trimming shortened V by 7 bases and J by 3 bases, and 14 bases separated the two germline ends. CDR3 residues: CASGQQQDNQPQHF. The CDR3 DNA reads as TGTGCCAGCGGCCAACAACAAGACAATCAGCCCCAGCATTTT.

The chain joins TRBV3-1 (or the pseudogene TRBV3-2) to TRBJ1-2, with TRBD1 identical over 9 bases. Germline assignment: CDR1 LGHDT and CDR2 YNNKEL (reference sequence). The CDR3 has 16 residues. The ends lost 0 bases at V and 3 bases at J; junction bases unmatched: 5. The CDR3 spells CASSQEGQGLDYGYTF. The CDR3, as DNA: TGTGCCAGCAGCCAAGAGGGACAGGGCCTCGACTATGGCTACACCTTC.

The gene calls are TRBV5-4 and TRBJ2-2; a weak D match, TRBD2 (6 bases). The CDR3 runs 16 residues. Germline values: CDR1 SGHNT, CDR2 YYREEE (reference sequence). The ends were cut back, 4 bases at V and 3 bases at J, with 16 bases in the middle. In nucleotides, the CDR3 is TGTGCCAGCAGCACCACCCCGGGACTTTACACCGGGGAGCTGTTTTTT. Its protein product is CASSTTPGLYTGELFF. The full variable domain, its missing parts supplied by reference TRBV5-4 and TRBJ2-2, is ETGVTQSPTHLIKTRGQQVTLRCSSQSGHNTVSWYQQALGQGPQFIFQYYREEENGRGNFPPRFSGLQFPNYSSELNVNALELDDSALYLCASSTTPGLYTGELFFGEGSRLTVL.

This sequence joins TRBV12-2 and TRBJ2-7; no check of the table's D call, TRBD2, against the DNA was made. TRBV12-2 is a documented pseudogene. This CDR3 contains 17 residues. The CDR3 region is CASRLAGGGRASYEQYF. CDR3 bases: TGTGCAAGTCGCTTAGCGGGGGGCGGGAGGGCCTCCTACGAGCAGTACTTC.